The 10 T cell receptor beta chains in this list originate from one sample, sequenced in a study of OX40 agonist ivuxolimab in advanced cancers. TCRdb's copy holds only in-frame clones and misses some; the assay was immunoSEQ multiplex PCR. The table includes over 50,000 clones, around 90% detected once. The sample in question was CD4+ or CD8+ T cells sorted from blood, obtained in a trial of the OX40 agonist ivuxolimab. Receptors were obtained from an adult with an advanced solid tumor such as melanoma, head and neck, liver or kidney cancer.

The rearrangement joins TRBV4-2 to TRBJ1-1; D call uncertain. The CDR3 covers 15 residues. V was shortened by 3 bases and J by 5 bases, with 16 bases between the two germline ends. Germline V lookup: CDR1 LGHNA, CDR2 YNFKEQ. The CDR3 DNA reads TGTGCCAGCAGCCATAGTAGCCTTGAAGGTACTGAAGCTTTCTTT. This sequence encodes CASSHSSLEGTEAFF.

The chain employs TRBV7-6 and TRBJ2-1; D tentatively reads TRBD1 or TRBD2 (5 bases each). V was clipped by 3 bases and J by 9 bases, with 12 bases between them. There are 13 residues in the CDR3. CDR1 and CDR2 from the germline V gene are SGHVS and FNYEAQ. In DNA form, the CDR3 reads TGTGCCAGCAGCTTCCGGGACCGGGGTGAGCAGTTCTTC. It translates to CASSFRDRGEQFF.

The V call is TRBV28, the J call TRBJ1-6, with D hard to call. The germline V gene encodes CDR1 MDHEN and CDR2 SYDVKM. Trimming took off 3 bases at V and 7 bases at J, with 13 bases between the two ends. The CDR3 is 15 residues long. Here the CDR3 DNA reads TGTGCCAGCAGTTTCCCCCGTGGGGTAAATTCACCCCTCCACTTT. Translating gives CASSFPRGVNSPLHF.

This clone was seen only a few times. The gene calls are TRBV19 and TRBJ1-5; unclear D gene. Germline V gives CDR1 LNHDA, CDR2 SQIVND (reference sequence). CDR3 length: 14 amino acids. V lost 3 bases and J 1 base, leaving 7 bases between the germline ends. The CDR3 DNA follows: TGTGCCAGTAGTATTCGAGTGAGCAATCAGCCCCAGCATTTT. It codes for CASSIRVSNQPQHF.

The CDR3 is CASSPHGQNYEQYF. The CDR3 DNA sequence: TGTGCCAGCAGCCCACACGGACAGAACTACGAGCAGTACTTC. The J gene is TRBJ2-7, the V gene TRBV7-6, with D tentatively TRBD1 (6 bases). The CDR3 loop spans 14 amino acids. The ends were cut back, 5 bases at V and 3 bases at J, with 14 bases in the middle. The germline V gene encodes CDR1 SGHVS and CDR2 FNYEAQ.

V gene TRBV9 combines with J gene TRBJ2-7, with TRBD1 identical over 8 bases. The V and J ends lost 4 bases and 2 bases, in that order; junction bases with no gene match: 8. The CDR3 length is 15 residues. Germline V CDR1 and CDR2: SGDLS, YYNGEE. The DNA of the CDR3 is TGTGCCAGCAGCCCACACGGGACAGGTACCTACGAGCAGTACTTC. Translated, it gives CASSPHGTGTYEQYF.

The CDR3 is CASSANPETSSYNEQFF. CDR3 coding DNA: TGTGCCAGCAGCGCAAACCCCGAGACTAGCTCCTACAATGAGCAGTTCTTC. The chain has TRBV9 and TRBJ2-1; D perhaps matches TRBD2 (6 bases). Trimming left V 3 bases short and J 0 bases short, with 16 bases between. Germline assignment: CDR1 SGDLS and CDR2 YYNGEE. The CDR3 consists of 17 residues.

The rearrangement uses TRBV7-9 and TRBJ2-1, with D uncertain. The CDR3 has 15 residues. Germline CDR1 and CDR2: SEHNR and FQNEAQ (reference sequence). V was cut by 2 bases and J by 3 bases, with 11 bases left in between. The CDR3 loop is CASSLRSSLYNEQFF. The CDR3 DNA reads TGTGCCAGCAGCTTAAGGAGTTCTCTCTACAATGAGCAGTTCTTC. Looking up the rest from reference TRBV7-9 and TRBJ2-1 gives the full variable domain: DTGVSQNPRHKITKRGQNVTFRCDPISEHNRLYWYRQTLGQGPEFLTYFQNEAQLEKSRLLSDRFSAERPKGSFSTLEIQRTEQGDSAMYLCASSLRSSLYNEQFFGPGTRLTVL.

The chain couples TRBV18 to TRBJ2-1, with 7 nucleotides matching TRBD2. The CDR3 sequence is 14 residues long. Unmatched junction bases numbered 4, after V lost 2 bases and J lost 6 bases. The germline CDR1 and CDR2 sequences are KGHSH and LQKENI. CDR3 nucleotides: TGTGCCAGCTCACCATTGTCTAGCGGCAATGAGCAGTTCTTC. This gives the protein CASSPLSSGNEQFF.

This chain links TRBV9 with TRBJ2-2; D not certain. Germline lookup yields CDR1 SGDLS and CDR2 YYNGEE. V lost 6 bases, J lost 5 bases, and 14 bases lay in between. The CDR3 length is 14 residues. The CDR3, as DNA: TGTGCCAGCACCCCAGGAAGTGGGACCGGGGAGCTGTTTTTT. This translates into CASTPGSGTGELFF. The whole variable domain, remainder taken from reference TRBV9 and TRBJ2-2, is DSGVTQTPKHLITATGQRVTLRCSPRSGDLSVYWYQQSLDQGLQFLIQYYNGEERAKGNILERFSAQQFPDLHSELNLSSLELGDSALYFCASTPGSGTGELFFGEGSRLTVL.